These 27 T cell receptor beta chains share one sample of origin, sequenced in a study of T-cell memory formation after mild COVID-19. TCRdb re-called the 5' RACE reads with MiXCR, one entry per CDR3 protein. The top ten hold approximately 12% of the sample, which has 350,000 to 400,000 distinct CDR3 sequences, 20% to 25% seen once. Input material: PBMCs or a T cell subset sorted from them (not recorded which). The source of these receptors is an adult woman who had mild COVID-19 (a few samples of this study predate the infection). Cell type and time point are not known.

This clonotype was found a few times. V is TRBV6-5 and J is TRBJ2-3; TRBD1 matches 7 bases. V trimming: 4 bases; J trimming: 0 bases; junction bases outside the gene matches: 7. CDR3 length: 16 residues. The germline CDR1 and CDR2 sequences are MNHEY and SVGAGI. The CDR3 DNA follows: TGTGCCAGCAGTTCCCCTCGGGACAGTAGCACAGATACGCAGTATTTT. It translates to CASSSPRDSSTDTQYF.

V and J are TRBV7-9 and TRBJ2-1; D remains ambiguous. CDR1 is SEHNR and CDR2 is FQNEAQ in the germline V gene (reference sequence). This CDR3 has 14 amino acids. V gave up 0 bases and J gave up 5 bases, with 8 bases separating them. CDR3 in DNA: TGTGCCAGCAGCTTAGCTCTCGATAACAATGAGCAGTTCTTC. It specifies CASSLALDNNEQFF. Supplemented by reference TRBV7-9 and TRBJ2-1, the full variable domain reads DTGVSQNPRHKITKRGQNVTFRCDPISEHNRLYWYRQTLGQGPEFLTYFQNEAQLEKSRLLSDRFSAERPKGSFSTLEIQRTEQGDSAMYLCASSLALDNNEQFFGPGTRLTVL.

V and J are TRBV12-3 or TRBV12-4 and TRBJ2-3, with 12 bases matching TRBD2. The CDR3 is 14 residues long. V trimming: 5 bases; J trimming: 6 bases; junction bases outside the gene matches: 3. The CDR3 bases are TGTGCCAGCAGTCCCGGGACTAGCGGGGATACGCAGTATTTT. Residues: CASSPGTSGDTQYF.

The chain joins TRBV12-3 or TRBV12-4 to TRBJ1-1; no reliable D call. V gave up 2 bases and J gave up 3 bases, with 10 bases separating them. This CDR3 has 14 residues. The CDR3 loop reads CASSLRSDDTEAFF. DNA for the CDR3: TGTGCCAGCAGTTTACGATCGGATGACACTGAAGCTTTCTTT.

The chain couples TRBV4-1 to TRBJ2-7; 11 positions agree with TRBD1. Germline V gives CDR1 MGHRA, CDR2 YSYEKL. CDR3 length: 15 residues. The junction had 5 bases not matched to a gene; V was cut back by 4 bases and J by 3 bases. The CDR3: CASSPQDRGLYEQYF. DNA of the CDR3: TGCGCCAGCAGCCCACAGGACAGGGGGCTCTACGAGCAGTACTTC.

This chain joins TRBV20-1 and TRBJ1-1, with TRBD1 matching over 7 bases. The CDR3 has 14 residues. Trimming removed 3 bases from V and 0 bases from J; junction bases left unmatched: 4. Germline CDR1 reads DFQATT; CDR2 reads SNEGSKA (reference sequence). CDR3 protein: CSARGGTVNTEAFF. Here the CDR3 DNA reads TGCAGTGCTAGGGGGGGGACAGTGAACACTGAAGCTTTCTTT.

The genes are TRBV21-1 and TRBJ2-1; the tabulated D call, TRBD1, remains unverified against the DNA. TRBV21-1 is a listed pseudogene. The CDR3 spans 18 residues. CDR3 loop: CASSHRGAASIFYNEQFF. CDR3 bases: TGTGCCAGCAGCCACCGGGGGGCCGCCAGCATTTTTTACAATGAGCAGTTCTTC.

The sample holds a few counts of this clonotype. The chain links TRBV20-1 to TRBJ2-3; 13 bases map to TRBD2. This CDR3 comprises 17 residues. J lost 0 bases, V lost 5 bases, and 8 bases had no gene match. Germline values: CDR1 DFQATT, CDR2 SNEGSKA (reference sequence). CDR3 nucleotides: TGCAGTGCTGCCCGACTAGCGGGGGGTTCTAGCACAGATACGCAGTATTTT. The encoded protein is CSAARLAGGSSTDTQYF.

The V call is TRBV7-6, the J call TRBJ1-2; D may be TRBD1 (5 bases). V was shortened by 1 base and J by 1 base, with 13 bases between the two germline ends. This CDR3 has 16 amino acids. Per germline, CDR1 SGHVS and CDR2 FNYEAQ. CDR3 in DNA: TGTGCCAGCAGCTTAGGGGCCCTAGGGGATAACTATGGCTACACCTTC. Translation: CASSLGALGDNYGYTF.

This clonotype was detected many times. The genes are TRBV5-1 and TRBJ2-1; D is possibly TRBD1 (6 bases). Trimming took 0 bases from V and 5 from J, leaving 6 bases between them. This CDR3 comprises 13 residues. Germline values: CDR1 SGHRS, CDR2 YFSETQ. CDR3 DNA: TGCGCCAGCAGCTTGGGGACAGACAATGAGCAGTTCTTC. Translated: CASSLGTDNEQFF.

The chain employs TRBV24-1 and TRBJ2-5; 10 nucleotides agree with TRBD1. The CDR3 loop spans 15 amino acids. Germline V gene sequence: CDR1 KGHDR, CDR2 SFDVKD. J was trimmed by 4 bases and V by 4 bases; bases with no gene match: 5. This chain's CDR3 is CATSELTGGGETQYF. The CDR3 DNA reads as TGTGCCACCAGTGAGCTGACAGGGGGCGGAGAGACCCAGTACTTC.

The chain is built from TRBV27 and TRBJ1-2; possible D gene TRBD1, 6 bases. The CDR3 sequence is 14 residues long. Germline V gene data show CDR1 as MNHEY and CDR2 as SMNVEV (reference sequence). V was pared by 3 bases and J by 7 bases, with 15 bases between. CDR3 region: CASSLVPGESGYTF. Written as DNA, the CDR3 is TGTGCCAGCAGTTTGGTTCCAGGGGAGAGTGGCTACACCTTC.

CDR3 sequence (DNA): TGTGCCAGCAGCCAAGGTCAGCTTGCCTACGAGCAGTACTTC. This sequence encodes CASSQGQLAYEQYF. The rearrangement links TRBV3-1 to TRBJ2-7; no reliable D call. The V gene lost 1 base and the J gene lost 2 bases, with 9 bases spanning the gap. Germline V gives CDR1 LGHDT, CDR2 YNNKEL (reference sequence). This CDR3 is built from 14 residues.

V and J are TRBV29-1 and TRBJ2-3, with no clear D. The CDR3 extends over 15 amino acids. Per the germline V gene, CDR1 is SQVTM and CDR2 is ANQGSEA. V lost 4 bases and J 1 base, leaving 15 bases between the germline ends. DNA for the CDR3: TGCAGCGTTGCAAGAGGTGACGGACGCACAGATACGCAGTATTTT. Its translation is CSVARGDGRTDTQYF.

This clonotype was picked up a small number of times. This chain joins TRBV5-1 and TRBJ1-2; 7 bases are a match to TRBD1. V lost 0 bases and J lost 5; bases outside the gene matches: 10. There are 16 residues in the CDR3. Germline values: CDR1 SGHRS, CDR2 YFSETQ. CDR3 residues: CASSLALVSRGYGYTF. CDR3 bases: TGCGCCAGCAGCTTGGCCTTGGTTTCCAGGGGGTATGGCTACACCTTC.

This chain links TRBV7-2 with TRBJ2-7, with D uncertain. The V and J ends lost 6 bases and 2 bases respectively, with 20 bases between them. The CDR3 covers 16 residues. Germline loops: CDR1 SGHTA, CDR2 FQGNSA. CDR3 nucleotides: TGTGCCAGCAGTCATAACCACTATAGGACCCCCTACGAGCAGTACTTC. Protein: CASSHNHYRTPYEQYF. The full variable domain, completed using reference TRBV7-2 and TRBJ2-7, is GAGVSQSPSNKVTEKGKDVELRCDPISGHTALYWYRQSLGQGLEFLIYFQGNSAPDKSGLPSDRFSAERTGGSVSTLTIQRTQQEDSAVYLCASSHNHYRTPYEQYFGPGTRLTVT.

This chain connects TRBV12-3 or TRBV12-4 to TRBJ1-2, with TRBD1 matching 7 bases. The J segment lost 4 bases and the V segment lost 4 bases, leaving 3 bases of the junction unmatched. The length of the CDR3 is 13 residues. CDR3 nucleotides: TGTGCCAGCAGTTGGCAGGGGGGCTATGGCTACACCTTC. Protein product: CASSWQGGYGYTF.

J is TRBJ2-7 and V is TRBV4-1, with 7 bases that match TRBD2. The CDR3 totals 15 residues. The germline V gene has CDR1 MGHRA and CDR2 YSYEKL. Trimming removed 1 base from V and 2 bases from J; junction bases left unmatched: 5. CDR3 sequence: CASSQGREGPYEQYF. CDR3 in DNA: TGCGCCAGCAGCCAAGGCAGGGAGGGACCCTACGAGCAGTACTTC.

The chain joins TRBV7-2 to TRBJ1-1; D is undetermined. The CDR3 contains 14 residues. Trimming took 2 bases from V and 1 from J, leaving 8 bases between them. Looked up from germline, CDR1 is SGHTA and CDR2 is FQGNSA. The CDR3 protein is CASSLYRANTEAFF. The DNA for the CDR3 is TGTGCCAGCAGCTTATATCGAGCGAACACTGAAGCTTTCTTT.

This chain connects TRBV21-1 to TRBJ2-7; TRBD2, the table's D call, was not compared with the DNA. TRBV21-1 is a pseudogene locus. CDR3 size: 13 residues. CDR3 sequence reads: CASSKPPDFSRYF. The CDR3 DNA reads TGTGCCAGCAGCAAACCTCCGGACTTCAGTAGATACTTC.

The genes are TRBV7-3 and TRBJ2-3; unclear D gene. Germline V lookup: CDR1 SGHTA, CDR2 FQGTGA. This CDR3 region has 14 residues. Between the trimmed V and J ends, which lost 1 base and 3 bases, there was a span of 8 bases. The CDR3 here is CASSLRTVTDTQYF. DNA for the CDR3: TGTGCCAGCAGCTTAAGGACCGTGACAGATACGCAGTATTTT. Drawing the rest from reference TRBV7-3 and TRBJ2-3, the complete variable domain is GAGVSQTPSNKVTEKGKYVELRCDPISGHTALYWYRQSLGQGPEFLIYFQGTGAADDSGLPNDRFFAVRPEGSVSTLKIQRTERGDSAVYLCASSLRTVTDTQYFGPGTRLTVL.

The chain combines TRBV19 with TRBJ2-4, with D perhaps TRBD1 (6 bases). Trimming removed 6 bases at V and 3 bases at J, with 15 bases between. Per germline, CDR1 LNHDA and CDR2 SQIVND (reference sequence). The CDR3 has 15 amino acids. CDR3 nucleotide sequence: TGTGCCAGTAGCACCGACAGGAATGTCAAAAACATTCAGTACTTC. It specifies CASSTDRNVKNIQYF. The full variable domain, in which reference TRBV19 and TRBJ2-4 provide the parts outside the CDR3, is DGGITQSPKYLFRKEGQNVTLSCEQNLNHDAMYWYRQDPGQGLRLIYYSQIVNDFQKGDIAEGYSVSREKKESFPLTVTSAQKNPTAFYLCASSTDRNVKNIQYFGAGTRLSVL.

The table lists this clonotype with many counts. The junction differs from germline at one of its ends, possibly a read error. The V gene is TRBV5-1, the J gene TRBJ2-2; perhaps TRBD2 as D (5 bases). There are 15 residues in the CDR3. CDR1 and CDR2 from the germline V gene are SGHRS and YFSETQ. The CDR3 here is CASTLDSTKTGELFF. CDR3 in DNA: TGCGCCAGCACCTTGGACTCAACAAAAACCGGGGAGCTGTTTTTT.

The V and J genes are TRBV4-2 and TRBJ2-3, with TRBD2 matching over 13 bases. The CDR3 has 18 amino acids. V dropped 7 bases and J dropped 5; count of bases not matched to a gene: 15. The V gene's germline CDR1 is LGHNA and CDR2 YNFKEQ. The CDR3 sequence: CASTRGDTSGGAVDTQYF. CDR3 bases: TGTGCCAGCACCCGAGGGGATACTAGCGGGGGGGCCGTAGATACGCAGTATTTT.

This clonotype was recorded a few times. The chain is built from TRBV5-1 and TRBJ2-1; maybe TRBD2 (5 bases). Germline CDR1 is SGHRS and CDR2 is YFSETQ. Trimming removed 0 bases at V and 0 bases at J, with 10 bases between. The CDR3 spans 16 residues. CDR3 amino acids: CASSLASYYSYNEQFF. The CDR3 coding sequence is TGCGCCAGCAGCTTGGCTAGCTATTACTCCTACAATGAGCAGTTCTTC.

A few counts support this clonotype. This chain joins TRBV6-5 and TRBJ1-3; D is possibly TRBD1 (5 bases). Germline assignment: CDR1 MNHEY and CDR2 SVGAGI. This CDR3 has 16 residues. V dropped 2 bases and J dropped 0 bases, with 11 bases sitting between them. As DNA, the CDR3 is TGTGCCAGCAGTTACGGGGGTACATCCTCTGGAAACACCATATATTTT. Translated, it gives CASSYGGTSSGNTIYF.

This clonotype appeared a few times. J is TRBJ2-3 and V is TRBV12-3 or TRBV12-4; D perhaps matches TRBD2 (6 bases). Trimming cost V 6 bases and J 3 bases, with 13 bases left between them. This CDR3 spans 14 amino acids. Here the CDR3 reads CASSHSGLTDTQYF. The CDR3 DNA is TGTGCCAGCAGCCATAGCGGACTAACAGATACGCAGTATTTT.